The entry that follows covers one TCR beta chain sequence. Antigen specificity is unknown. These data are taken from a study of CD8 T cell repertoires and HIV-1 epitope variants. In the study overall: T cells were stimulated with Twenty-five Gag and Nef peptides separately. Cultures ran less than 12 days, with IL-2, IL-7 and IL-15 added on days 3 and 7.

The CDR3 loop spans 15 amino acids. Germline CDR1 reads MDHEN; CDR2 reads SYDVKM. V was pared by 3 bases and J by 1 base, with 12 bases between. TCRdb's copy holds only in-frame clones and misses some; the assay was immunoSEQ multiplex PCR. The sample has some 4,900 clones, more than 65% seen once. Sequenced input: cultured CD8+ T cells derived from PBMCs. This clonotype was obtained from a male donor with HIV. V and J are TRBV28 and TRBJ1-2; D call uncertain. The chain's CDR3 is CASSFPLTDNYGYTF. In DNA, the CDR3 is TGTGCCAGCAGTTTCCCCTTGACGGATAACTATGGCTACACCTTC.